A selection of T cell receptor beta chains follows, all from one sample in a study of CD8 T cells in Susac syndrome. Each CDR3 protein gets one entry after TCRdb re-called the immunoSEQ multiplex PCR reads with MiXCR. The sample yields some 190,000 distinct CDR3 sequences, about 94% seen once. Specimen: CD4+ T cells from PBMCs. These receptor sequences come from a human donor with Susac syndrome. Both conserved end residues are part of each CDR3. The order of the fields is CDR3 length, clone size, V gene, J gene, D gene, CDR3 protein, CDR3 DNA. A D gene is named only where the DNA matches it firmly. The size field is filled for only some rows; it gives once, few, many or a size class.

len: 17
abundance: NA
v_gene: TRBV10-3
j_gene: TRBJ1-1
d_gene: TRBD1
CDR3aa: CAIRSGQGKGPNTEAFF
CDR3nt: TGTGCCATCAGATCCGGACAGGGTAAAGGTCCGAACACTGAAGCTTTCTTT

len: 13
abundance: NA
v_gene: TRBV12-3/TRBV12-4
j_gene: TRBJ1-1
d_gene: NA
CDR3aa: CASSLISGTEAFF
CDR3nt: TGTGCCAGCAGTTTAATCAGCGGAACTGAAGCTTTCTTT

len: 16
abundance: NA
v_gene: TRBV30
j_gene: TRBJ2-5
d_gene: TRBD1
CDR3aa: CAWSPLTGDRQETQYF
CDR3nt: TGTGCCTGGAGTCCACTTACAGGGGACCGCCAAGAGACCCAGTACTTC

len: 13
abundance: NA
v_gene: TRBV12-3/TRBV12-4
j_gene: TRBJ1-5
d_gene: NA
CDR3aa: CASSRGNNQPQHF
CDR3nt: TGTGCCAGCAGTAGGGGAAACAATCAGCCCCAGCATTTT

len: 17
abundance: NA
v_gene: TRBV3-1
j_gene: TRBJ1-6
d_gene: NA
CDR3aa: CASSPPSGGAPNSPLHF
CDR3nt: TGTGCCAGCAGCCCACCGAGCGGGGGCGCCCCGAATTCACCCCTCCACTTT

len: 15
abundance: NA
v_gene: TRBV5-1
j_gene: TRBJ1-3
d_gene: NA
CDR3aa: CASSPDVGSGNTIYF
CDR3nt: TGCGCCAGCAGCCCTGACGTTGGCTCTGGAAACACCATATATTTT

len: 16
abundance: NA
v_gene: TRBV5-1
j_gene: TRBJ2-3
d_gene: TRBD2
CDR3aa: CASSSTSGGGTDTQYF
CDR3nt: TGCGCCAGCAGCTCGACTAGCGGGGGGGGCACAGATACGCAGTATTTT

len: 12
abundance: NA
v_gene: TRBV14
j_gene: TRBJ1-2
d_gene: NA
CDR3aa: CASSQLRDGYTF
CDR3nt: TGTGCCAGCAGCCAATTGAGGGACGGCTACACCTTC

len: 14
abundance: once
v_gene: TRBV20-1
j_gene: TRBJ2-3
d_gene: NA
CDR3aa: CSASGRAGRDTQYF
CDR3nt: TGCAGTGCTAGCGGAAGGGCAGGACGGGATACGCAGTATTTT

len: 16
abundance: NA
v_gene: TRBV5-4
j_gene: TRBJ2-3
d_gene: TRBD1
CDR3aa: CASSPVATGLPDTQYF
CDR3nt: TGTGCCAGCAGCCCTGTAGCGACAGGGCTTCCAGATACGCAGTATTTT

len: 15
abundance: NA
v_gene: TRBV27
j_gene: TRBJ1-1
d_gene: TRBD1
CDR3aa: CASSPSRGGGTEAFF
CDR3nt: TGTGCCAGCAGTCCCAGCAGGGGGGGCGGCACTGAAGCTTTCTTT

len: 15
abundance: NA
v_gene: TRBV6-2/TRBV6-3
j_gene: TRBJ1-2
d_gene: NA
CDR3aa: CASSKDNANRDGYTF
CDR3nt: TGTGCCAGCAGTAAGGACAACGCAAATAGAGATGGCTACACCTTC

len: 16
abundance: NA
v_gene: TRBV3-1
j_gene: TRBJ2-2
d_gene: NA
CDR3aa: CASSQLTGLNTGELFF
CDR3nt: TGTGCCAGCAGCCAACTGACAGGTTTGAACACCGGGGAGCTGTTTTTT

len: 17
abundance: NA
v_gene: TRBV6-2/TRBV6-3
j_gene: TRBJ2-1
d_gene: NA
CDR3aa: CASSYSISREDGGEQFF
CDR3nt: TGTGCCAGCAGTTACTCGATCAGTAGAGAGGACGGGGGCGAGCAGTTCTTC

len: 16
abundance: NA
v_gene: TRBV7-2
j_gene: TRBJ2-5
d_gene: TRBD2
CDR3aa: CASSLVLAGGQETQYF
CDR3nt: TGTGCCAGCAGCTTAGTATTAGCGGGGGGCCAAGAGACCCAGTACTTC

len: 15
abundance: once
v_gene: TRBV7-9
j_gene: TRBJ2-4
d_gene: NA
CDR3aa: CASSRAGFGRNIQYF
CDR3nt: TGTGCCAGCAGCCGTGCAGGATTCGGTAGAAACATTCAGTACTTC

len: 15
abundance: NA
v_gene: TRBV5-5
j_gene: TRBJ1-5
d_gene: TRBD1
CDR3aa: CASRRGQGTNQPQHF
CDR3nt: TGTGCCAGCCGCAGGGGACAGGGTACTAATCAGCCCCAGCATTTT

len: 15
abundance: NA
v_gene: TRBV28
j_gene: TRBJ2-3
d_gene: TRBD2
CDR3aa: CASRLGTSAPDTQYF
CDR3nt: TGTGCCAGCAGACTCGGGACTAGCGCGCCAGATACGCAGTATTTT

len: 14
abundance: NA
v_gene: TRBV7-7
j_gene: TRBJ2-3
d_gene: TRBD1
CDR3aa: CASSTGQEADTQYF
CDR3nt: TGTGCTAGCAGCACGGGACAGGAGGCAGATACGCAGTATTTT

len: 15
abundance: NA
v_gene: TRBV10-3
j_gene: TRBJ2-2
d_gene: NA
CDR3aa: CAISDPTANTGELFF
CDR3nt: TGTGCCATCAGTGACCCCACAGCGAACACCGGGGAGCTGTTTTTT

len: 13
abundance: NA
v_gene: TRBV6-2/TRBV6-3
j_gene: TRBJ2-5
d_gene: NA
CDR3aa: CASSQTREETQYF
CDR3nt: TGTGCCAGCAGCCAGACTAGGGAGGAGACCCAGTACTTC

len: 17
abundance: NA
v_gene: TRBV27
j_gene: TRBJ1-6
d_gene: NA
CDR3aa: CASSDRMGISYNSPLHF
CDR3nt: TGTGCCAGCAGTGACAGGATGGGAATCTCCTATAATTCACCCCTCCACTTT

len: 10
abundance: NA
v_gene: TRBV29-1
j_gene: TRBJ1-1
d_gene: NA
CDR3aa: CSGSNTEAFF
CDR3nt: TGCAGCGGTTCCAACACTGAAGCTTTCTTT

len: 15
abundance: NA
v_gene: TRBV6-2/TRBV6-3
j_gene: TRBJ1-1
d_gene: NA
CDR3aa: CASSYSSRGPREAFF
CDR3nt: TGTGCCAGCAGTTACTCGAGCAGGGGCCCGCGTGAAGCTTTCTTT